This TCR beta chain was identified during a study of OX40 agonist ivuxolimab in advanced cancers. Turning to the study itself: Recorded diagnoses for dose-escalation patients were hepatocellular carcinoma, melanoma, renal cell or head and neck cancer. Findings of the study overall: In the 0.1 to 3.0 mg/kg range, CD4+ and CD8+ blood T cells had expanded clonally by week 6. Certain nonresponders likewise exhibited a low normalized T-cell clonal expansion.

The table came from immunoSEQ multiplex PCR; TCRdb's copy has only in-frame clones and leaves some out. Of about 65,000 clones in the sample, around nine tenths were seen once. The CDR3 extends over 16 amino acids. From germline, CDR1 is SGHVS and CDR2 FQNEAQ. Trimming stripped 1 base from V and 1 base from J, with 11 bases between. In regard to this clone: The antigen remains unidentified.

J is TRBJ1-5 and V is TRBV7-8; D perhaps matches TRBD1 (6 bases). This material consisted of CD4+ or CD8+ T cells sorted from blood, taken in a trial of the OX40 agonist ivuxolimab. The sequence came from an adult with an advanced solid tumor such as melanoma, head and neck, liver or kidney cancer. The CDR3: CASSLGAGASNQPQHF. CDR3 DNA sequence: TGTGCCAGCAGCTTAGGGGCGGGGGCGAGCAATCAGCCCCAGCATTTT.